This entry concerns a single TCR beta chain. This CDR3 is 15 amino acids long. V lost 0 bases, J lost 6 bases, and 6 bases stayed unmatched. Germline V lookup: CDR1 SGHRS, CDR2 YFSETQ. The data derive from a study of blood T cell repertoires in COVID-19. Study-wide background: Specimens from acute and convalescent COVID-19 originated in the United States, Italy and Spain.

Under the authors' procedure: How many nucleated cells were present was estimated from reference gene primer amplification. The table came from immunoSEQ multiplex PCR; TCRdb's copy has only in-frame clones and leaves some out. From that table come the V and J calls and clone size; the DNA was used to work out D and trimming. Of a few hundred thousand clones listed, approximately 86% are singletons. Cohort allocation depended upon clinical history that participants reported. Cohort 3 donors were reported recovered after two negative PCRs, clearance, or symptom resolution. The TCR comes from a woman between 18 and 29 years old who had recovered from COVID-19. This chain connects TRBV5-1 to TRBJ2-7, with TRBD1 matching 10 bases. The sequencing sample was made of PBMCs or T cells enriched from blood (not recorded which). CDR3 coding DNA: TGCGCCAGCAGCTTGGGGACAGGGGGAGGCCGCGAGCAGTACTTC. Amino acid sequence: CASSLGTGGGREQYF.